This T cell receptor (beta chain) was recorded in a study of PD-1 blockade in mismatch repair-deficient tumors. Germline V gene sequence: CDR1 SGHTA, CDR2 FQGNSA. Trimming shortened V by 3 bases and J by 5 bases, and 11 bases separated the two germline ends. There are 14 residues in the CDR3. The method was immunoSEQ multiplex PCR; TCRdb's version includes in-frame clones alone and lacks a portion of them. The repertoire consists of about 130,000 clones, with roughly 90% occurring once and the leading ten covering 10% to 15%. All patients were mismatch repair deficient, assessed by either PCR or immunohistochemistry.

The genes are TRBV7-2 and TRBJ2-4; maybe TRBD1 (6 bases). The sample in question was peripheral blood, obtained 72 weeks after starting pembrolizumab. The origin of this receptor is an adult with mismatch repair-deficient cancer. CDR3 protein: CASSLARQENIQYF. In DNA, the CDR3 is TGTGCCAGCAGCTTGGCAAGACAGGAAAACATTCAGTACTTC. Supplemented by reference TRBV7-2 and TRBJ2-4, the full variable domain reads GAGVSQSPSNKVTEKGKDVELRCDPISGHTALYWYRQSLGQGLEFLIYFQGNSAPDKSGLPSDRFSAERTGGSVSTLTIQRTQQEDSAVYLCASSLARQENIQYFGAGTRLSVL.